The 7 T cell receptor beta chains given below trace back to one sample, sequenced in a study of blood T cell repertoires in COVID-19. Profiling relied on immunoSEQ multiplex PCR, and the TCRdb table lists in-frame clones only, not all of them. The sample includes approximately 280,000 clones, around nine tenths of them seen just once. The specimen sequenced was peripheral blood. All receptors derive from a woman aged 25-40 years with COVID-19, enrolled during active disease.

This chain joins TRBV4-1 and TRBJ2-7; 7 bases fit TRBD1. The CDR3 is 16 amino acids. Trimming took 4 bases from V and 2 from J; bases not matched to a gene: 11. Germline values: CDR1 MGHRA, CDR2 YSYEKL. The CDR3 region is CASSPPEGTATYEQYF. The CDR3 DNA is TGCGCCAGCAGCCCCCCCGAGGGGACAGCCACCTACGAGCAGTACTTC.

This sequence joins TRBV5-5 and TRBJ1-5; 7 nucleotides match TRBD1. With 4 bases clipped from V and 2 bases from J, the junction kept 12 bases outside the gene matches. This CDR3 comprises 17 residues. Looked up from germline, CDR1 is SGHKS and CDR2 is YYEKEE (reference sequence). The CDR3 here is CASSGGHPGGGNQPQHF. CDR3 coding DNA: TGTGCCAGCAGCGGAGGACACCCAGGGGGAGGCAATCAGCCCCAGCATTTT.

The V and J genes are TRBV5-1 and TRBJ1-1; the match to TRBD1 covers 10 bases. CDR1 and CDR2 from the germline V gene are SGHRS and YFSETQ. Unmatched junction bases numbered 7, after V lost 2 bases and J lost 0 bases. The CDR3 is 17 residues long. The CDR3 DNA is TGCGCCAGCAGCTTCTGGACAGGGGGGATAATGAACACTGAAGCTTTCTTT. It yields the protein CASSFWTGGIMNTEAFF.

This chain links TRBV27 with TRBJ1-3; maybe TRBD1 (5 bases). The CDR3 covers 15 residues. V gave up 1 base and J gave up 0 bases, with 7 bases separating them. The germline V gene has CDR1 MNHEY and CDR2 SMNVEV (reference sequence). CDR3 protein: CASSLLGGSGNTIYF. The CDR3 coding sequence is TGTGCCAGCAGTTTATTGGGGGGCTCTGGAAACACCATATATTTT.

The genes are TRBV6-2 or TRBV6-3 and TRBJ1-5; a possible D gene is TRBD1 (6 bases). Trimming cost V 2 bases and J 2 bases, with 19 bases left between them. This CDR3 is built from 18 residues. From germline, CDR1 is MNHEY and CDR2 SVGEGT. The CDR3 region is CASSYPALRGRGNQPQHF. The CDR3, as DNA: TGTGCCAGCAGTTACCCGGCTCTTAGGGGGAGGGGCAATCAGCCCCAGCATTTT.

In its sample, this clone was seen once. The chain combines TRBV29-1 with TRBJ1-1; D remains ambiguous. The CDR3 has 12 residues. Deletions cut 7 bases from V and 6 bases from J, with 15 bases between. Germline lookup yields CDR1 SQVTM and CDR2 ANQGSEA. The chain's CDR3 is CSAAVGIAEAFF. Here the CDR3 DNA reads TGCAGCGCCGCGGTAGGTATCGCTGAAGCTTTCTTT.

The rearrangement joins TRBV10-2 to TRBJ1-5; tentative D call: TRBD1 (5 bases). V was pared by 4 bases and J by 3 bases, with 10 bases between. CDR1 WSHSY and CDR2 SAAADI come from the germline V gene. CDR3 length: 14 amino acids. CDR3 amino acids: CASSGAGPNQPQHF. The CDR3 DNA reads TGCGCCAGCAGTGGGGCAGGGCCCAATCAGCCCCAGCATTTT.